Shown below are 27 T cell receptor beta chains from a single sample sequenced in a study of CD8 T cells in ankylosing spondylitis. The study, taken as a whole, reports: There was a TCR beta motif, made of several highly homologous variants, that appeared characteristic of ankylosing spondylitis blood.

Antigens for these TCRs are unknown. TCRdb re-called the 5' RACE reads through MiXCR, storing one row per CDR3 protein. The sample records some 800,000 distinct CDR3 sequences, over 9.5% being singletons. The material sequenced was blood, either unsorted or a sorted T cell fraction (not recorded which). These receptors came from a male donor with ankylosing spondylitis.

The rearrangement links TRBV20-1 to TRBJ2-7; TRBD1 matches at 8 bases. The length of the CDR3 is 14 residues. CDR1 DFQATT and CDR2 SNEGSKA come from the germline V gene (reference sequence). V shed 5 bases, J shed 6 bases, and the junction held 12 bases outside the gene matches. CDR3 protein: CSAPHRQGAGEQYF. The DNA for the CDR3 is TGCAGTGCTCCCCATCGCCAGGGGGCAGGCGAGCAGTACTTC.

The chain carries TRBV7-8 and TRBJ2-1, with 11 bases matching TRBD2. Germline V lookup: CDR1 SGHVS, CDR2 FQNEAQ. V gave up 5 bases and J gave up 5 bases; unmatched junction bases: 5. The CDR3 sequence is 15 residues long. This CDR3 reads CASSRGLAANNEQFF. For the CDR3, the DNA is TGTGCCAGCAGCAGGGGACTAGCGGCAAACAATGAGCAGTTCTTC.

This clonotype occurred many times. This chain links TRBV7-2 with TRBJ2-5; D is possibly TRBD2 (6 bases). The germline V and J ends were trimmed by 0 bases and 2 bases, with 13 bases remaining between them. Per the germline V gene, CDR1 is SGHTA and CDR2 is FQGNSA. CDR3 length: 16 amino acids. CDR3 nucleotide sequence: TGTGCCAGCAGCTTAGCGTACGGGAGAGGACAAGAGACCCAGTACTTC. It is translated as CASSLAYGRGQETQYF.

This clonotype has a handful of counts. The gene calls are TRBV20-1 and TRBJ1-5; TRBD1 matches 8 bases. Unmatched junction bases numbered 6, after V lost 6 bases and J lost 2 bases. The CDR3 covers 14 residues. CDR1 and CDR2 from the germline V gene are DFQATT and SNEGSKA (reference sequence). This CDR3 is CSARQGAGNQPQHF. In DNA, the CDR3 is TGCAGTGCGCGTCAGGGGGCAGGCAATCAGCCCCAGCATTTT.

This clonotype was seen ten or more times. This chain uses TRBV29-1 with TRBJ2-3; D is ambiguous. The germline V gene encodes CDR1 SQVTM and CDR2 ANQGSEA. Trimming took off 4 bases at V and 2 bases at J, with 13 bases between the two ends. The CDR3 extends over 14 amino acids. The CDR3 DNA reads as TGCAGCGTTGGTGGCCGATTCTACACAGATACGCAGTATTTT. The encoded protein is CSVGGRFYTDTQYF.

J is TRBJ2-2 and V is TRBV6-2 or TRBV6-3; no reliable D call. CDR1 and CDR2 from the germline V gene are MNHEY and SVGEGT. The CDR3 runs 14 residues. V shed 0 bases and J shed 4 bases, with 6 bases lying between them. The CDR3 sequence: CASSYSHLTGELFF. CDR3 nucleotide sequence: TGTGCCAGCAGTTACTCCCACCTCACCGGGGAGCTGTTTTTT.

This clonotype has more than one count but fewer than ten. The CDR3 protein is CASSHGLAGVHNEQFF. CDR3 in DNA: TGTGCCAGCAGTCATGGACTAGCGGGAGTTCACAATGAGCAGTTCTTC. This chain links TRBV6-2 or TRBV6-3 with TRBJ2-1; 13 bases are shared with TRBD2. CDR3 length equals 16 residues. Trimming took 5 bases from V and 5 from J; bases not matched to a gene: 6. CDR1 and CDR2 (germline): MNHEY, SVGEGT.

This rearrangement joins TRBV20-1 to TRBJ2-3, with TRBD2 as a possible D gene (5 bases). The CDR3 sequence is 17 residues long. Germline CDR1 is DFQATT and CDR2 is SNEGSKA (reference sequence). The germline V and J ends were trimmed by 6 bases and 0 bases, with 22 bases remaining between them. The CDR3 spells CSAEIALGLYSTDTQYF. The CDR3 bases are TGCAGTGCGGAGATAGCGCTAGGCCTTTATAGCACAGATACGCAGTATTTT.

This clonotype turned up a few times. The chain is built from TRBV25-1 and TRBJ2-5; 8 bases align to TRBD1. The CDR3 sequence is 16 residues long. V was clipped by 5 bases and J by 2 bases; unmatched bases: 10. CDR1 is MGHDK, CDR2 SYGVNS, per germline. The CDR3 region is CASSKIGQGIQETQYF. CDR3 sequence (DNA): TGTGCCAGCAGTAAGATCGGACAGGGAATACAAGAGACCCAGTACTTC.

The sample holds a few counts of this clonotype. The chain couples TRBV6-5 to TRBJ2-5; D is unclear. CDR1 MNHEY and CDR2 SVGAGI come from the germline V gene. V was trimmed by 0 bases and J by 4 bases, leaving 9 bases between them. This CDR3 is 14 amino acids long. The CDR3 DNA is TGTGCCAGCAGTTACTCGCCAGCCACAGAGACCCAGTACTTC. The encoded protein is CASSYSPATETQYF.

The rearrangement links TRBV28 to TRBJ2-1, with D hard to call. Germline CDR1 reads MDHEN; CDR2 reads SYDVKM. The V end lost 10 bases, the J end lost 8 bases, and 15 bases lay between the germline ends. This CDR3 region has 12 residues. This chain's CDR3 is CATVVHGDEQFF. Here the CDR3 DNA reads TGTGCCACTGTGGTACATGGGGATGAGCAGTTCTTC. Drawing the rest from reference TRBV28 and TRBJ2-1, the complete variable domain is DVKVTQSSRYLVKRTGEKVFLECVQDMDHENMFWYRQDPGLGLRLIYFSYDVKMKEKGDIPEGYSVSREKKERFSLILESASTNQTSMYLCATVVHGDEQFFGPGTRLTVL.

Many counts were recorded for this clonotype. The CDR3 here is CSASRAGNTIYF. The CDR3, as DNA: TGCAGTGCCTCCCGGGCGGGAAACACCATATATTTT. The chain couples TRBV20-1 to TRBJ1-3; unclear D gene. The germline V gene has CDR1 DFQATT and CDR2 SNEGSKA (reference sequence). CDR3 length: 12 amino acids. V lost 6 bases and J 4 bases, leaving 10 bases between the germline ends.

The chain is built from TRBV12-3 or TRBV12-4 and TRBJ2-3; the D gene is possibly TRBD1 (5 bases). This CDR3 region has 14 residues. Trimming removed 6 bases at V and 1 base at J, with 11 bases between. This CDR3 is CASRPWGRTDTQYF. The CDR3 DNA is TGTGCCAGCAGACCTTGGGGCCGCACAGATACGCAGTATTTT.

The sample holds a few counts of this clonotype. The J gene is TRBJ2-7, the V gene TRBV6-1, with D hard to call. The CDR3 contains 15 residues. Germline V gene data show CDR1 as MNHNS and CDR2 as SASEGT. The ends were cut back, 5 bases at V and 0 bases at J, with 14 bases in the middle. The CDR3 bases are TGTGCCAGCAGTATAACAGCCGACCCCTCCTACGAGCAGTACTTC. Translating it yields CASSITADPSYEQYF.

As to this clonotype: The junction differs from germline at one of its ends, possibly a read error. J is TRBJ2-3 and V is TRBV11-2; D remains unclear. Germline lookup yields CDR1 SGHAT and CDR2 FQNNGV. CDR3 size: 15 residues. As DNA, the CDR3 is TGTGCCAGCAGCCTTACTCGGCCGGTAACAGATAAGCAGTATTTT. It translates to CASSLTRPVTDKQYF.

V is TRBV11-2 and J is TRBJ2-3, with 10 bases aligning to TRBD1. Unmatched junction bases numbered 22, after V lost 5 bases and J lost 8 bases. The germline V gene has CDR1 SGHAT and CDR2 FQNNGV. The CDR3 covers 19 residues. The CDR3 here is CASSRKGQGNEARAGTQYF. The CDR3 DNA follows: TGTGCCAGCAGCCGCAAGGGACAGGGGAACGAGGCCAGGGCAGGTACGCAGTATTTT.

The chain is built from TRBV5-1 and TRBJ2-7; 8 bases map to TRBD1. The CDR3 has 14 amino acids. Germline lookup yields CDR1 SGHRS and CDR2 YFSETQ. The ends lost 4 bases at V and 7 bases at J; junction bases unmatched: 10. Here the CDR3 DNA reads TGCGCCAGCAGCGGGGGACAGGCCGCGGGGGAGCAGTACTTC. This codes for CASSGGQAAGEQYF.

The V and J genes are TRBV7-2 and TRBJ2-7; D may be TRBD1 (5 bases). This CDR3 contains 14 residues. CDR1 and CDR2 from the germline V gene are SGHTA and FQGNSA. The ends were cut back, 4 bases at V and 6 bases at J, with 16 bases in the middle. The CDR3 loop is CASSSDRRDSEQYF. The CDR3 DNA sequence: TGTGCCAGCAGCTCTGACCGCAGGGATAGCGAGCAGTACTTC.

V is TRBV3-1 and J is TRBJ2-7, with D possibly being TRBD1 or TRBD2 (5 bases each). The CDR3 consists of 14 residues. V was shortened by 3 bases and J by 1 base, with 10 bases between the two germline ends. Germline V gene sequence: CDR1 LGHDT, CDR2 YNNKEL (reference sequence). The DNA for the CDR3 is TGTGCCAGCAGCCAGAGGGGTCAGTCCTACGAGCAGTACTTC. Residues: CASSQRGQSYEQYF.

The chain recombines TRBV7-2 with TRBJ2-1; either TRBD1 or TRBD2 may supply D (5 bases each). V shed 3 bases and J shed 4 bases, with 16 bases lying between them. The CDR3 consists of 16 residues. From germline, CDR1 is SGHTA and CDR2 FQGNSA. The CDR3 here is CASSLGDSPFYNEQFF. CDR3 coding DNA: TGTGCCAGCAGCTTGGGGGATAGCCCATTTTACAATGAGCAGTTCTTC.

This clonotype was counted only a few times. This chain uses TRBV20-1 with TRBJ1-5, with D tentatively TRBD1 (5 bases). The CDR3 consists of 17 residues. The germline V gene encodes CDR1 DFQATT and CDR2 SNEGSKA (reference sequence). Trimming shortened V by 4 bases and J by 3 bases, and 22 bases separated the two germline ends. Here the CDR3 DNA reads TGCAGTGCTATGGGCAGGGAAGGGGATTATTACAATCAGCCCCAGCATTTT. This gives the protein CSAMGREGDYYNQPQHF.

The chain links TRBV13 to TRBJ2-7; D remains unclear. Germline lookup yields CDR1 PRHDT and CDR2 FYEKMQ (reference sequence). The CDR3 extends over 12 amino acids. Between the trimmed V and J ends, which lost 6 bases and 6 bases, there was a span of 12 bases. The CDR3: CASRIGKGEQYF. Written as DNA, the CDR3 is TGTGCCAGCAGGATTGGGAAGGGCGAGCAGTACTTC.

This clonotype occurred a few times. The chain links TRBV5-1 to TRBJ2-5, with unresolved D. The CDR3 runs to 12 residues. The V gene lost 4 bases and the J gene lost 3 bases, with 7 bases spanning the gap. Germline lookup yields CDR1 SGHRS and CDR2 YFSETQ. The CDR3 is CASSRTEETQYF. The CDR3 region has the DNA TGCGCCAGCAGCCGCACGGAAGAGACCCAGTACTTC. Based on the CDR3 plus reference TRBV5-1 and TRBJ2-5, the full variable domain is KAGVTQTPRYLIKTRGQQVTLSCSPISGHRSVSWYQQTPGQGLQFLFEYFSETQRNKGNFPGRFSGRQFSNSRSEMNVSTLELGDSALYLCASSRTEETQYFGPGTRLLVL.

As regards this clonotype: At one end the junction does not follow the germline gene, possibly because of a read error. V is TRBV6-1 and J is TRBJ2-1; 7 nucleotides agree with TRBD2. This CDR3 contains 16 residues. The germline CDR1 and CDR2 sequences are MNHNS and SASEGT. This CDR3 reads CSSSPLGGSSYNEQFF. The DNA of the CDR3 is TGTTCCAGCAGTCCCTTAGGCGGGAGCTCCTACAATGAGCAGTTCTTC.

This clonotype was detected only a few times. V usage is TRBV7-6 and J usage is TRBJ2-5, with 8 positions matching TRBD1. With 6 bases clipped from V and 0 bases from J, the junction kept 6 bases outside the gene matches. Germline V CDR1 and CDR2: SGHVS, FNYEAQ. The CDR3 loop spans 15 amino acids. The CDR3 is CASSRQGYNQETQYF. CDR3 DNA: TGTGCCAGCAGTCGACAGGGGTATAACCAAGAGACCCAGTACTTC.

This clonotype was recorded many times. This chain uses TRBV29-1 with TRBJ2-4, with 7 bases identical to TRBD1. Trimming cost V 7 bases and J 1 base; bases outside gene matches: 4. This CDR3 region has 13 residues. Germline values: CDR1 SQVTM, CDR2 ANQGSEA. This CDR3 is CSGKDRAKNIQYF. The CDR3 coding sequence is TGCAGCGGGAAGGACAGGGCCAAAAACATTCAGTACTTC.

A few counts support this clonotype. The chain combines TRBV20-1 with TRBJ2-5; 12 nucleotides line up with TRBD2. The CDR3 runs 17 residues. In germline, CDR1 is DFQATT, CDR2 SNEGSKA (reference sequence). Germline trimming cut 1 base from V and 2 bases from J; bases unmatched to any gene: 8. CDR3 sequence (DNA): TGCAGTGCTAGAGGGGTGACTAGCGGGAGCTTTCAAGAGACCCAGTACTTC. The encoded protein is CSARGVTSGSFQETQYF.